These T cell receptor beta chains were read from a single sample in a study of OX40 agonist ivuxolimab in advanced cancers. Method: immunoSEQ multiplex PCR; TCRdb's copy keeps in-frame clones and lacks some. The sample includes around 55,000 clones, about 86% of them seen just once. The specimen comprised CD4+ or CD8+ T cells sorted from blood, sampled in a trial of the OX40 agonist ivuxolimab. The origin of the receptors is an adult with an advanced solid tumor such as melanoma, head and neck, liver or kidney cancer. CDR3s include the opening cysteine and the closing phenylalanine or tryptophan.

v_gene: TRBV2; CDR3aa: CASSVISGGETQYF
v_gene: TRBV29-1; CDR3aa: CSVGQEPTYEQYF
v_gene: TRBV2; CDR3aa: CASREQSTGELFF
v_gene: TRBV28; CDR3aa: CASRGTGGRGGYTF
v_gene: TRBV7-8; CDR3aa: CASSRDRAVGNTQYF
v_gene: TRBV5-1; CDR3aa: CASSLEAWDSPLHF
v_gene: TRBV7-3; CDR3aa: CASSLSPSYEQYF
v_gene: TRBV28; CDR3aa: CASSWGSGGNQPQHF
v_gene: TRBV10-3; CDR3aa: CAISEHDRGYEQYF
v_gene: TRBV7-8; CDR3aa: CASSLGPPRGTQETQYF
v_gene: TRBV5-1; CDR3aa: CASSLAGQEQGNTIYF
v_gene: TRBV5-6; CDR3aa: CASSFLSGAGTEAFF
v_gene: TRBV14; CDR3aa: CASSPPGSYNEQFF